These 27 T cell receptor beta chains originate from one sample sequenced in a study of regulatory T cells in long-lasting Graves disease. The time point denotes: newly diagnosed GD, antithyroid drugs for less than 3 months. Scientists built the TCR library using RNA that was extracted from PBMCs. With iRepertoire HTBI primers and Arm-PCR of CDR3 regions, TCR beta libraries were built. Using its own MiXCR run on the multiplex PCR reads, TCRdb lists one record per CDR3 protein. The sample holds about 560,000 distinct CDR3 sequences, 15% to 20% seen once. These sequences were also reported in another study, on T cells in Graves' hyperthyroidism and ophthalmopathy.

The material was peripheral blood mononuclear cells (PBMCs), obtained at new diagnosis, from a patient treated with antithyroid drugs. Every receptor here comes from a man between 18 and 29 years old with Graves disease.

The chain couples TRBV4-1 to TRBJ1-6; D is perhaps TRBD1 (5 bases). V gave up 4 bases and J gave up 6 bases, with 13 bases separating them. Germline V gene lookup returns CDR1 MGHRA and CDR2 YSYEKL. The CDR3 is 15 residues long. The CDR3: CASSPRVTANSPLHF. The CDR3 bases are TGCGCCAGCAGCCCCCGTGTGACAGCTAATTCACCCCTCCACTTT.

This clonotype was detected ten times or more. This chain uses TRBV11-1 with TRBJ1-1, with D uncertain. Germline V lookup: CDR1 SGHAT, CDR2 FQDESV (reference sequence). The CDR3 contains 16 residues. Deletions cut 4 bases from V and 0 bases from J, with 15 bases between. DNA for the CDR3: TGTGCCAGCAGCTCCGTCGTTTTGAACATGAACACTGAAGCTTTCTTT. Protein: CASSSVVLNMNTEAFF.

Note on this clonotype: The CDR3 ends on some other residue instead of the conserved phenylalanine or tryptophan, so this is likely a read error. The chain's CDR3 is CASSLWAVEVGNEQFS. CDR3 DNA sequence: TGTGCCAGCAGTTTGTGGGCGGTGGAGGTGGGCAATGAGCAGTTCTCC. The chain carries TRBV6-2 or TRBV6-3 and TRBJ2-1, with a weak D call TRBD2 (5 bases). This CDR3 has 16 residues. Germline lookup yields CDR1 MNHEY and CDR2 SVGEGT. V gave up 4 bases and J gave up 6 bases, with 19 bases separating them.

In this sample, this clonotype turned up a few times. The chain joins TRBV9 to TRBJ1-5, with 7 nucleotides matching TRBD1. This CDR3 region has 13 residues. Germline CDR1 and CDR2: SGDLS and YYNGEE. With 4 bases clipped from V and 8 bases from J, the junction kept 6 bases outside the gene matches. CDR3 nucleotides: TGTGCCAGCAGCATACAGGGGAGGGAGCCCCAGCATTTT. It codes for CASSIQGREPQHF.

V usage is TRBV28 and J usage is TRBJ1-1, with D perhaps TRBD1 (5 bases). The CDR3 consists of 16 residues. Germline CDR1 and CDR2: MDHEN and SYDVKM. Trimming removed 3 bases at V and 4 bases at J, with 18 bases between. The CDR3 here is CASSLTGTPLTTEAFF. As DNA, the CDR3 is TGTGCCAGCAGTTTGACCGGGACCCCTCTGACCACTGAAGCTTTCTTT. Based on the CDR3 plus reference TRBV28 and TRBJ1-1, the full variable domain is DVKVTQSSRYLVKRTGEKVFLECVQDMDHENMFWYRQDPGLGLRLIYFSYDVKMKEKGDIPEGYSVSREKKERFSLILESASTNQTSMYLCASSLTGTPLTTEAFFGQGTRLTVV.

This clonotype was seen a handful of times. The chain links TRBV5-1 to TRBJ2-2; tentatively, D is TRBD2 (6 bases). With 6 bases removed from V and 0 bases from J, the gap between germline ends came to 12 bases. The germline V gene encodes CDR1 SGHRS and CDR2 YFSETQ. The CDR3 is 15 amino acids. The CDR3 sequence is CASMGGPTNTGELFF. The CDR3 nucleotides read TGCGCCAGCATGGGGGGTCCGACGAACACCGGGGAGCTGTTTTTT. The full variable domain, rest sourced from reference TRBV5-1 and TRBJ2-2, is KAGVTQTPRYLIKTRGQQVTLSCSPISGHRSVSWYQQTPGQGLQFLFEYFSETQRNKGNFPGRFSGRQFSNSRSEMNVSTLELGDSALYLCASMGGPTNTGELFFGEGSRLTVL.

The chain employs TRBV30 and TRBJ1-2, with D unresolved. This CDR3 contains 13 residues. Trimming took off 0 bases at V and 7 bases at J, with 12 bases between the two ends. The germline CDR1 and CDR2 sequences are GTSNPN and SVGIG (reference sequence). CDR3 loop: CAWSVLRGGGYTF. CDR3 in DNA: TGTGCCTGGAGTGTACTTCGGGGTGGTGGCTACACCTTC.

J is TRBJ2-3 and V is TRBV20-1; TRBD2 matches 14 bases. Per germline, CDR1 DFQATT and CDR2 SNEGSKA (reference sequence). The CDR3 contains 15 residues. V lost 6 bases and J lost 4; bases outside the gene matches: 6. The CDR3 protein is CSAIGTSGRPDTQYF. Written as DNA, the CDR3 is TGCAGTGCCATAGGGACTAGCGGGAGACCAGATACGCAGTATTTT.

This clonotype was counted at least ten times. V gene TRBV12-3 or TRBV12-4 combines with J gene TRBJ2-7; TRBD2 might be the D (5 bases). CDR3 length equals 15 residues. Trimming stripped 6 bases from V and 1 base from J, with 16 bases between. The CDR3 nucleotides read TGTGCCAGCAGCTTGTCGGGGAAGAGGTCCTACGAGCAGTACTTC. This codes for CASSLSGKRSYEQYF.

This clonotype was counted many times. The chain links TRBV28 to TRBJ1-1, with D hard to call. Trimming took off 0 bases at V and 1 base at J, with 6 bases between the two ends. CDR1 and CDR2 from the germline V gene are MDHEN and SYDVKM. CDR3 length equals 14 residues. The CDR3 DNA reads as TGTGCCAGCAGTTTATGGCAGGAGAACACTGAAGCTTTCTTT. This encodes CASSLWQENTEAFF.

The chain links TRBV19 to TRBJ1-2; the D gene is possibly TRBD1 (5 bases). V was shortened by 6 bases and J by 4 bases, with 21 bases between the two germline ends. The CDR3 spans 16 residues. CDR1 LNHDA and CDR2 SQIVND come from the germline V gene (reference sequence). The CDR3 DNA reads TGTGCCAGTAGCCGCGAATTTACAGGAACCCGCTATGGCTACACCTTC. This codes for CASSREFTGTRYGYTF.

As to this clonotype: A much larger clone differs by one base, so this may be a read error. This sequence joins TRBV11-3 and TRBJ2-1; 7 bases match TRBD2. CDR3 size: 15 residues. CDR1 SGHNT and CDR2 YENEEA come from the germline V gene. The CDR3 here is CASSLTRGGYSEQFF. CDR3 sequence (DNA): TGTGCCAGCAGCCTTACCCGCGGGGGATACAGTGAGCAGTTCTTC.

V is TRBV6-6 and J is TRBJ1-6, with TRBD1 identical over 7 bases. This CDR3 contains 18 residues. Germline CDR1 reads MNHNY; CDR2 reads SVGAGI (reference sequence). V gave up 0 bases and J gave up 10 bases; unmatched junction bases: 15. CDR3 bases: TGTGCCAGCAGTTACTCGATTCTGGTGGGGACAGTTGTGTCACCCCTCCACTTT. This translates into CASSYSILVGTVVSPLHF.

This chain uses TRBV7-3 with TRBJ2-7; 8 bases align to TRBD2. The CDR3 consists of 15 residues. Germline trimming cut 2 bases from V and 2 bases from J; bases unmatched to any gene: 5. Germline V CDR1 and CDR2: SGHTA, FQGTGA. The CDR3 region is CASSLAGGPTYEQYF. In DNA form, the CDR3 reads TGTGCCAGCAGCTTAGCGGGGGGACCAACCTACGAGCAGTACTTC.

The chain has TRBV18 and TRBJ2-1; D is ambiguous. The CDR3 totals 19 residues. Germline loops: CDR1 KGHSH, CDR2 LQKENI. The V and J ends lost 4 bases and 0 bases respectively, with 22 bases between them. The CDR3 loop is CASSRNPLAWASSYNEQFF. The CDR3 DNA follows: TGTGCCAGCTCACGGAATCCCCTGGCGTGGGCAAGCTCCTACAATGAGCAGTTCTTC.

In this sample, this clonotype turned up a few times. The chain carries TRBV13 and TRBJ1-5; D is perhaps TRBD1 (6 bases). The germline V gene has CDR1 PRHDT and CDR2 FYEKMQ (reference sequence). With 0 bases removed from V and 6 bases from J, the gap between germline ends came to 9 bases. The CDR3 has 14 residues. The CDR3 nucleotides read TGTGCCAGCAGCTTAGGGTCAGGGGTTCAGCCCCAGCATTTT. It specifies CASSLGSGVQPQHF.

This clonotype was recorded many times. The rearrangement uses TRBV20-1 and TRBJ1-1; 10 nucleotides align to TRBD1. Germline assignment: CDR1 DFQATT and CDR2 SNEGSKA (reference sequence). CDR3 length: 14 residues. V shed 1 base and J 1 base; nucleotides not matched to a gene: 0. CDR3: CSARGQGANTEAFF. CDR3 sequence (DNA): TGCAGTGCTAGAGGACAGGGGGCGAACACTGAAGCTTTCTTT.

This clonotype turned up a few times. The gene calls are TRBV20-1 and TRBJ1-1, with unresolved D. The CDR3 totals 12 residues. V was pared by 0 bases and J by 6 bases, with 8 bases between. Germline values: CDR1 DFQATT, CDR2 SNEGSKA (reference sequence). CDR3: CSAREGGPEAFF. The CDR3 DNA is TGCAGTGCTAGAGAAGGAGGGCCTGAAGCTTTCTTT.

This chain links TRBV4-1 with TRBJ2-7, with a tentative D call TRBD2 (6 bases). The V end lost 0 bases, the J end lost 1 base, and 13 bases lay between the germline ends. CDR1 and CDR2 (germline): MGHRA, YSYEKL. This CDR3 region has 16 residues. CDR3 loop: CASSQDFSGLSYEQYF. The CDR3, as DNA: TGCGCCAGCAGCCAAGATTTCAGCGGGCTATCCTACGAGCAGTACTTC.

V is TRBV19 and J is TRBJ1-1, with no clear D. Deletions cut 7 bases from V and 0 bases from J, with 9 bases between. CDR3 size: 13 residues. In germline, CDR1 is LNHDA, CDR2 SQIVND (reference sequence). CDR3 loop: CASTTTLNTEAFF. The DNA for the CDR3 is TGTGCCAGTACCACGACCTTGAACACTGAAGCTTTCTTT.

V and J are TRBV7-9 and TRBJ2-5; D gene unclear. Germline V CDR1 and CDR2: SEHNR, FQNEAQ (reference sequence). The CDR3 length is 14 residues. V lost 5 bases and J 0 bases, leaving 10 bases between the germline ends. In DNA, the CDR3 is TGTGCCAGCAGCACAAGACACCACCAAGAGACCCAGTACTTC. Protein product: CASSTRHHQETQYF.

This chain uses TRBV6-6 with TRBJ1-6, with D unclear. This CDR3 has 14 amino acids. From germline, CDR1 is MNHNY and CDR2 SVGAGI (reference sequence). The ends were cut back, 0 bases at V and 13 bases at J, with 13 bases in the middle. The CDR3 DNA is TGTGCCAGCAGTTACTCGCAGGATTGGATTCCCCTCCACTTT. This encodes CASSYSQDWIPLHF.

This clonotype has a count of ten or more. The chain links TRBV24-1 to TRBJ2-7; D is perhaps TRBD1 (5 bases). The CDR3 length is 18 residues. Looked up from germline, CDR1 is KGHDR and CDR2 is SFDVKD. Trimming pared 4 bases from V and 3 bases from J, leaving 24 bases between. CDR3 sequence: CATSDARLAGQGIYEQYF. In DNA, the CDR3 is TGTGCCACCAGTGACGCCAGACTGGCAGGGCAGGGCATCTACGAGCAGTACTTC.

This clonotype was seen a few times. The chain has TRBV28 and TRBJ2-7; D possibly matches TRBD1 or TRBD2 (5 bases each). CDR3 length equals 14 residues. Trimming took off 3 bases at V and 3 bases at J, with 12 bases between the two ends. Germline assignment: CDR1 MDHEN and CDR2 SYDVKM. The CDR3 loop reads CASSFTGRIYEQYF. CDR3 nucleotides: TGTGCCAGCAGTTTCACGGGACGCATCTACGAGCAGTACTTC.

V gene TRBV30 combines with J gene TRBJ2-3; D remains unclear. Germline V CDR1 and CDR2: GTSNPN, SVGIG (reference sequence). The V end was cut by 0 bases, the J end by 7 bases, with 8 bases between. The CDR3 is 12 residues long. This CDR3 reads CAWSVELNTQYF. The CDR3 DNA reads TGTGCCTGGAGTGTAGAGTTAAATACGCAGTATTTT.

This clonotype was counted a few times. The chain combines TRBV9 with TRBJ2-3; D call uncertain. The CDR3 extends over 12 amino acids. Trimming removed 0 bases from V and 6 bases from J, with 5 bases in between. From germline, CDR1 is SGDLS and CDR2 YYNGEE. CDR3 nucleotide sequence: TGTGCCAGCAGCGTAGAAGTGGATACGCAGTATTTT. Translation gives CASSVEVDTQYF.

The rearrangement links TRBV20-1 to TRBJ2-2; TRBD2 agrees at 7 bases. Germline assignment: CDR1 DFQATT and CDR2 SNEGSKA (reference sequence). Germline trimming cut 6 bases from V and 4 bases from J; bases unmatched to any gene: 11. This CDR3 spans 15 amino acids. CDR3 sequence reads: CSASPWGRATGELFF. CDR3 coding DNA: TGCAGTGCCAGCCCCTGGGGGAGGGCCACCGGGGAGCTGTTTTTT.